These 19 T cell receptor beta chains were sequenced from one sample in a study of blood T cell repertoires in COVID-19. TCRdb's copy holds only in-frame clones and misses some; the assay was immunoSEQ multiplex PCR. The sample comprises 390,000 or so clones, 89% of which are singletons, and less than 3.5% rests with the top ten. Sequencing was done on a sample of peripheral blood. The receptor source for this set is a woman under 40 with COVID-19, enrolled during active disease.

The J gene is TRBJ2-3, the V gene TRBV7-9, with TRBD1 as a possible D gene (6 bases). CDR3 length equals 13 residues. V was clipped by 5 bases and J by 6 bases, with 12 bases between them. CDR1 is SEHNR, CDR2 FQNEAQ, per germline (reference sequence). CDR3 loop: CASSDYRVDTQYF. The DNA for the CDR3 is TGTGCCAGCAGCGATTACAGGGTTGATACGCAGTATTTT.

The chain links TRBV11-3 to TRBJ2-2, with D possibly being TRBD2 (5 bases). Germline assignment: CDR1 SGHNT and CDR2 YENEEA. CDR3 length: 14 residues. Trimming took off 7 bases at V and 1 base at J, with 10 bases between the two ends. The CDR3 region is CASMGAWNTGELFF. DNA for the CDR3: TGTGCCAGCATGGGAGCCTGGAACACCGGGGAGCTGTTTTTT.

The V gene is TRBV7-9, the J gene TRBJ2-2, with TRBD2 as a possible D gene (6 bases). V was pared by 1 base and J by 1 base, with 13 bases between. The CDR3 length is 17 residues. CDR1 SEHNR and CDR2 FQNEAQ come from the germline V gene (reference sequence). The CDR3 region is CASSLVGTPRNTGELFF. The CDR3 DNA sequence: TGTGCCAGCAGCTTAGTGGGGACTCCGCGGAACACCGGGGAGCTGTTTTTT. Full variable domain (rest looked up from reference TRBV7-9 and TRBJ2-2): DTGVSQNPRHKITKRGQNVTFRCDPISEHNRLYWYRQTLGQGPEFLTYFQNEAQLEKSRLLSDRFSAERPKGSFSTLEIQRTEQGDSAMYLCASSLVGTPRNTGELFFGEGSRLTVL.

J is TRBJ2-6 and V is TRBV5-4; 7 positions agree with TRBD2. The CDR3 sequence is 15 residues long. Germline CDR1 and CDR2: SGHNT and YYREEE (reference sequence). The trim removed 2 bases at V and 4 bases at J, leaving 3 bases unmatched. This CDR3 is CASSLRAGGANVLTF. CDR3 bases: TGTGCCAGCAGCTTAAGAGCGGGGGGGGCCAACGTCCTGACTTTC.

The CDR3 nucleotides read TGTGCCAGCAGCCCCCCGGGTCGGGAGACCCAGTACTTC. This encodes CASSPPGRETQYF. V and J are TRBV4-2 and TRBJ2-5; D gene ambiguous. Germline V lookup: CDR1 LGHNA, CDR2 YNFKEQ. Trimming stripped 4 bases from V and 5 bases from J, with 11 bases between. The CDR3 length is 13 residues.

The chain recombines TRBV6-2 or TRBV6-3 with TRBJ2-3, with D possibly matching TRBD2 (5 bases). CDR3 size: 13 residues. Trimming took off 4 bases at V and 0 bases at J, with 5 bases between the two ends. Germline lookup yields CDR1 MNHEY and CDR2 SVGEGT. In DNA, the CDR3 is TGTGCCAGCAGTTGGACTAGCACAGATACGCAGTATTTT. It yields the protein CASSWTSTDTQYF.

This clone is a singleton in its sample. The J gene is TRBJ1-5, the V gene TRBV19; 8 nucleotides agree with TRBD1. CDR1 is LNHDA, CDR2 SQIVND, per germline (reference sequence). The CDR3 extends over 16 amino acids. The ends lost 5 bases at V and 7 bases at J; junction bases unmatched: 13. Here the CDR3 DNA reads TGTGCCAGTAGTCCCAGGTGGACAGGGTCTCGACAGCCCCAGCATTTT. It is translated as CASSPRWTGSRQPQHF.

This chain links TRBV6-5 with TRBJ1-4; D gene unclear. Per the germline V gene, CDR1 is MNHEY and CDR2 is SVGAGI. The CDR3 runs to 11 residues. The V end lost 7 bases, the J end lost 5 bases, and 5 bases lay between the germline ends. For the CDR3, the DNA is TGTGCCAGCATGAGGAATGAAAAACTGTTTTTT. Its protein is CASMRNEKLFF.

The chain links TRBV13 to TRBJ2-7, with 8 positions matching TRBD1. Germline V gene sequence: CDR1 PRHDT, CDR2 FYEKMQ (reference sequence). V gave up 5 bases and J gave up 3 bases; unmatched junction bases: 9. This CDR3 has 15 residues. In nucleotides, the CDR3 is TGTGCCAGCAGCCTGCGCGGACAGGGCTACTACGAGCAGTACTTC. Residues: CASSLRGQGYYEQYF.

The genes are TRBV29-1 and TRBJ1-1, with TRBD1 identical over 10 bases. CDR3 length: 11 amino acids. J gave up 7 bases and V 7 bases, and 3 bases lay outside the gene matches. Germline V gene data show CDR1 as SQVTM and CDR2 as ANQGSEA. As DNA, the CDR3 is TGCAGCGGGGACAGGGGAGGTGAAGCTTTCTTT. It codes for CSGDRGGEAFF.

This clone was found once. The gene calls are TRBV27 and TRBJ2-7; D is possibly TRBD1 (8 bases). The length of the CDR3 is 15 residues. Germline loops: CDR1 MNHEY, CDR2 SMNVEV (reference sequence). The ends were cut back, 5 bases at V and 4 bases at J, with 18 bases in the middle. The CDR3 protein is CASSPYRGGKYEQYF. The CDR3 DNA reads TGTGCCAGCAGTCCGTACAGGGGGGGTAAGTACGAGCAGTACTTC.

This clone was counted a single time. The V call is TRBV11-3, the J call TRBJ2-1, with TRBD2 matching 10 bases. V was pared by 1 base and J by 7 bases, with 4 bases of the junction left unmatched. The CDR3 runs 15 residues. Germline CDR1 SGHNT, CDR2 YENEEA. The CDR3: CASSLGAGGRNEQFF. In nucleotides, the CDR3 is TGTGCCAGCAGCTTAGGAGCGGGGGGGAGGAATGAGCAGTTCTTC.

The rearrangement links TRBV19 to TRBJ2-5; D may be TRBD1 (6 bases). The CDR3 consists of 13 residues. In germline, CDR1 is LNHDA, CDR2 SQIVND (reference sequence). V was shortened by 5 bases and J by 2 bases, with 9 bases between the two germline ends. The CDR3 DNA reads as TGTGCCAGTAGTTCCGGACAGCAAGAGACCCAGTACTTC. This gives the protein CASSSGQQETQYF.

The chain combines TRBV3-1 (or the pseudogene TRBV3-2) with TRBJ2-2; D unresolved. CDR1 is LGHDT, CDR2 YNNKEL, per germline (reference sequence). This CDR3 is 12 amino acids long. V lost 2 bases to trimming and J lost 7 bases, with 5 bases between them. DNA of the CDR3: TGTGCCAGCAGCCAATCCTACGGGGAGCTGTTTTTT. Translation gives CASSQSYGELFF.

This chain joins TRBV30 and TRBJ2-1, with 8 bases identical to TRBD2. In germline, CDR1 is GTSNPN, CDR2 SVGIG (reference sequence). This CDR3 region has 15 residues. Germline trimming cut 3 bases from V and 2 bases from J; bases unmatched to any gene: 6. The CDR3 protein is CAWRVTAGAYNEQFF. The CDR3, as DNA: TGTGCCTGGAGAGTAACAGCGGGAGCCTACAATGAGCAGTTCTTC.

V and J are TRBV19 and TRBJ2-6; D unresolved. The CDR3 loop spans 18 amino acids. V lost 5 bases to trimming and J lost 0 bases, with 17 bases between them. Per the germline V gene, CDR1 is LNHDA and CDR2 is SQIVND (reference sequence). CDR3 sequence reads: CASSLKSPSVSGANVLTF. The CDR3 coding sequence is TGTGCCAGTAGTCTCAAGTCGCCGTCGGTCTCTGGGGCCAACGTCCTGACTTTC.

The V call is TRBV23-1, the J call TRBJ1-4; TRBD1 aligns across 7 bases. TRBV23-1 is placed among ORFs of uncertain function. This CDR3 comprises 16 residues. Trimming removed 2 bases from V and 8 bases from J; junction bases left unmatched: 11. The CDR3 here is CASSQTLRGRREKLFF. The CDR3, as DNA: TGCGCCAGCAGTCAAACCCTGAGGGGGCGACGAGAAAAACTGTTTTTT.

CDR3 amino acids: CASRYGLAGAEQFF. CDR3 DNA sequence: TGTGCCAGCAGATATGGACTAGCGGGGGCTGAGCAGTTCTTC. The chain carries TRBV6-5 and TRBJ2-1; 13 bases line up with TRBD2. This CDR3 has 14 amino acids. V trimming: 6 bases; J trimming: 9 bases; junction bases outside the gene matches: 5. Looked up from germline, CDR1 is MNHEY and CDR2 is SVGAGI.

The chain combines TRBV7-9 with TRBJ2-1; tentative D call: TRBD2 (6 bases). Trimming took off 2 bases at V and 4 bases at J, with 15 bases between the two ends. Germline assignment: CDR1 SEHNR and CDR2 FQNEAQ (reference sequence). The CDR3 sequence is 16 residues long. CDR3 amino acids: CASSLNGASDYNEQFF. The CDR3 DNA reads TGTGCCAGCAGCTTAAATGGGGCTAGCGATTACAATGAGCAGTTCTTC.